A selection of T cell receptor beta chains follows, all from one sample in a study of T cell repertoires in cytomegalovirus infection. TCRdb itself ran the reads through MiXCR, one entry per CDR3 protein. Here the sample spans around 530,000 distinct CDR3 sequences, approximately 25% being singletons. Sequencing input: PBMCs. The source is a human donor in good health (CMV status not recorded). Some clones in this sample may be carry-over from other donors' samples. The CDR3 runs from the conserved cysteine through the conserved F or W. A D gene is named only where the DNA matches it firmly. The size of a clone is reported for some rows only, either as once, few or many, or as a class for expanded clones.

D	V	J	size	CDR3	DNA
TRBD2	TRBV11-3	TRBJ2-2	-	CASKSGTATGELFF	TGTGCCAGCAAAAGCGGGACGGCGACCGGGGAGCTGTTTTTT
-	TRBV6-2/TRBV6-3	TRBJ1-5	few	CASSYTPGTYNQPQHF	TGTGCCAGCAGTTACACACCCGGGACATATAATCAGCCCCAGCATTTT
-	TRBV19	TRBJ2-5	-	CASSIRGETQYF	TGTGCCAGTAGTATCCGGGGAGAGACCCAGTACTTC
TRBD2	TRBV12-3/TRBV12-4	TRBJ2-1	-	CASSRSSGVYNEQFF	TGTGCCAGCAGTCGGTCCAGCGGGGTTTACAATGAGCAGTTCTTC
-	TRBV6-5	TRBJ1-2	-	CASSYLGTPGYTF	TGTGCCAGCAGTTACTTGGGGACCCCGGGCTACACCTTC
TRBD2	TRBV6-2/TRBV6-3	TRBJ2-7	-	CASSYFTSGSPYEQHF	TGTGCCAGCAGTTACTTCACTAGCGGGAGTCCCTACGAGCAGCACTTC
-	TRBV7-2	TRBJ2-4	many	CASSPYRELAKNIQYF	TGTGCCAGCAGCCCCTACAGGGAGCTAGCCAAAAACATTCAGTACTTC
TRBD1	TRBV20-1	TRBJ2-4	-	CSARADRENIQYF	TGCAGTGCTAGAGCGGACAGGGAAAACATTCAGTACTTC
-	TRBV7-8	TRBJ1-6	-	CASSLGQGLSYNSPLHF	TGTGCCAGCAGCTTAGGGCAGGGGTTATCCTATAATTCACCCCTCCACTTT
-	TRBV19	TRBJ2-1	-	CASSADRGGEQFF	TGTGCCAGTAGTGCAGACAGGGGAGGGGAGCAGTTCTTC
-	TRBV6-2/TRBV6-3	TRBJ2-3	-	CASSYELGDTDTQYF	TGTGCCAGCAGTTACGAATTAGGCGACACAGATACGCAGTATTTT
-	TRBV12-3/TRBV12-4	TRBJ2-5	-	CASSFVDGVGETQYF	TGTGCCAGCAGTTTCGTAGACGGGGTCGGGGAGACCCAGTACTTC
-	TRBV7-2	TRBJ2-5	many	CASSSDQETQYF	TGTGCCAGCAGCTCCGACCAAGAGACCCAGTACTTC
-	TRBV27	TRBJ2-1	-	CATSSARPARGNEQFF	TGTGCCACATCTTCCGCAAGGCCAGCACGGGGGAATGAGCAGTTCTTC
-	TRBV6-2/TRBV6-3	TRBJ1-5	-	CASSYPQPQHF	TGTGCCAGCAGTTACCCACAGCCCCAGCATTTT
TRBD1	TRBV28	TRBJ2-3	-	CASRTGQGGATQYF	TGTGCCAGCAGAACGGGACAGGGGGGGGCTACGCAGTATTTT
-	TRBV5-6	TRBJ2-1	few	CASTKGGYNEQFF	TGTGCCAGCACCAAAGGGGGGTACAATGAGCAGTTCTTC
-	TRBV15	TRBJ1-1	few	CATSREAGQSNTEAFF	TGTGCCACCAGCAGAGAAGCCGGACAGTCGAACACTGAAGCTTTCTTT
-	TRBV7-6	TRBJ2-1	few	CASSLEWDAYNEQFF	TGTGCCAGCAGCTTAGAATGGGACGCCTACAATGAGCAGTTCTTC
TRBD1	TRBV20-1	TRBJ2-5	-	CSARRGQGETQYF	TGCAGTGCCCGCCGCGGACAGGGCGAGACCCAGTACTTC
-	TRBV10-3	TRBJ2-1	-	CAISDRDNEQFF	TGTGCCATCAGTGACAGAGACAATGAGCAGTTCTTC
-	TRBV7-8	TRBJ2-5	-	CASSSTGGGGETQYF	TGTGCCAGCAGCTCAACAGGGGGAGGGGGAGAGACCCAGTACTTC